This T cell receptor beta chain was sequenced for a study of T cell changes during pregnancy in multiple sclerosis. TCRdb's table, derived via immunoSEQ multiplex PCR, lists solely in-frame clones and lacks some. Of 50,000 to 75,000 clones listed, roughly 89% are singletons. The sequencing used peripheral blood, collected after pregnancy. The receptor was isolated from a female donor in good health, enrolled as a control in a pregnancy study.

CDR3 sequence: CASSSSGYGYTF. DNA for the CDR3: TGTGCCAGCAGTTCCTCAGGCTATGGCTACACCTTC. The V call is TRBV27, the J call TRBJ1-2; D not certain. Germline CDR1 reads MNHEY; CDR2 reads SMNVEV (reference sequence). The CDR3 spans 12 residues. Between the trimmed V and J ends, which lost 4 bases and 4 bases, there was a span of 7 bases.